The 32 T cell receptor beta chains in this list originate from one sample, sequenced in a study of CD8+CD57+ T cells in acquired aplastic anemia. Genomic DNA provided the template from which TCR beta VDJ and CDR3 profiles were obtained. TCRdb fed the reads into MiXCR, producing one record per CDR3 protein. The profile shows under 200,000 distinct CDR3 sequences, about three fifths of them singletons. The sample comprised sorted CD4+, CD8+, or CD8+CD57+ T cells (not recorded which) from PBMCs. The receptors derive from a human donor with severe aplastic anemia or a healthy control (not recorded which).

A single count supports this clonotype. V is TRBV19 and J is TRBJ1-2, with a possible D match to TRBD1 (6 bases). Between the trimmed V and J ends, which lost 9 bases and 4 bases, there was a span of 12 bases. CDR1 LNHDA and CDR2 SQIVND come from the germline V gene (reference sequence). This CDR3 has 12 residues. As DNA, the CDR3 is TGTGCCAGCAGGACAGAAGGCTATGGCTACACCTTC. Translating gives CASRTEGYGYTF.

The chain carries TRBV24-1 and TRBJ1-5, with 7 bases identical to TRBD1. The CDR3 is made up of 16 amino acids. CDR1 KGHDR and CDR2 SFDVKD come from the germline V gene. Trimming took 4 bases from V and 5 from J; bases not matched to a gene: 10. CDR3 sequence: CATSDPRQGGHQPQHF. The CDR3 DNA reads TGTGCCACCAGTGACCCTAGACAGGGAGGTCATCAGCCCCAGCATTTT.

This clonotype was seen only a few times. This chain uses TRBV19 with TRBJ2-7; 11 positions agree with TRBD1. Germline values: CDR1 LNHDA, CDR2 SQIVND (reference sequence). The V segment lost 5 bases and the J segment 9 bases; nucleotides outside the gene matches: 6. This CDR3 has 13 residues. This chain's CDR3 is CASSPGQGGRQYF. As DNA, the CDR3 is TGTGCCAGTAGTCCGGGACAGGGGGGTCGGCAGTACTTC. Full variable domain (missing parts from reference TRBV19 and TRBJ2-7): DGGITQSPKYLFRKEGQNVTLSCEQNLNHDAMYWYRQDPGQGLRLIYYSQIVNDFQKGDIAEGYSVSREKKESFPLTVTSAQKNPTAFYLCASSPGQGGRQYFGPGTRLTVT.

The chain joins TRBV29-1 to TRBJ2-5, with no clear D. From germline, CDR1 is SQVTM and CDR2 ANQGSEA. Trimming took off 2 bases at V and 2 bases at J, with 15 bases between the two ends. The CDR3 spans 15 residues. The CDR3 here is CSVEPWIQPQETQYF. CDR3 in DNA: TGCAGCGTTGAACCCTGGATACAGCCACAAGAGACCCAGTACTTC.

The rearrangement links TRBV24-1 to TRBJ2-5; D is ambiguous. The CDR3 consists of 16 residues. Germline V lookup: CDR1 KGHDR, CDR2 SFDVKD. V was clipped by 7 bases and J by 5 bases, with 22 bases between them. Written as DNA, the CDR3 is TGTGCCACCAGCCCCGGCTTGGGTGTCCTCCAGGAGACCCAGTACTTC. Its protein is CATSPGLGVLQETQYF.

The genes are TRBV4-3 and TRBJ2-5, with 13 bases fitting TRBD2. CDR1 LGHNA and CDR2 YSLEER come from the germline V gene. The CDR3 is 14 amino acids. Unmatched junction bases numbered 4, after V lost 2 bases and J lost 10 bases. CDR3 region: CASSQQLAGGVQYF. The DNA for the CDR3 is TGCGCCAGCAGCCAACAACTAGCGGGGGGGGTCCAGTACTTC.

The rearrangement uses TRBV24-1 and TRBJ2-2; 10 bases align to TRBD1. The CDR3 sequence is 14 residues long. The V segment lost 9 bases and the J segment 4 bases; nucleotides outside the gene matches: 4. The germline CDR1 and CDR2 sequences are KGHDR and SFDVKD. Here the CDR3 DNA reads TGTGCCACCGCTAGGGACAGGGGCACCGGGGAGCTGTTTTTT. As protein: CATARDRGTGELFF.

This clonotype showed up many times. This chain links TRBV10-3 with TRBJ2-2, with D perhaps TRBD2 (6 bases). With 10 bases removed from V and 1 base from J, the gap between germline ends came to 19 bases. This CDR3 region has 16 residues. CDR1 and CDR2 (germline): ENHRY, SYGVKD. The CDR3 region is CASQTPRGGNTGELFF. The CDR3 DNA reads TGTGCCAGCCAGACCCCACGGGGAGGGAACACCGGGGAGCTGTTTTTT.

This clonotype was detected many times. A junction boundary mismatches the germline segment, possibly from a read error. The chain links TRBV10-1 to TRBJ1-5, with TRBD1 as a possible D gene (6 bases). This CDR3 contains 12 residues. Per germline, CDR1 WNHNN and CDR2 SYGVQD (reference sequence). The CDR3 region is CASSEQGQPQHF. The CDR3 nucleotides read TGTGCCAGTAGTGAACAGGGTCAGCCCCAGCATTTT.

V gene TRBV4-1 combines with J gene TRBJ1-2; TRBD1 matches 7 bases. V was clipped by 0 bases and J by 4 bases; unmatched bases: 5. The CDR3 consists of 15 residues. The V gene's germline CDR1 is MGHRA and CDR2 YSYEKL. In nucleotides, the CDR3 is TGCGCCAGCAGCCAAGATCGAGGGGGCGTCTATGGCTACACCTTC. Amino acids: CASSQDRGGVYGYTF.

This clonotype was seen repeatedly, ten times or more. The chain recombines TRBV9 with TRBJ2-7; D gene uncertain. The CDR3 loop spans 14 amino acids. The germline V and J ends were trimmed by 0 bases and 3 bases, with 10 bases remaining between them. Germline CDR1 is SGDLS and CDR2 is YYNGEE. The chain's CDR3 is CASSVGGSFYEQYF. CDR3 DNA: TGTGCCAGCAGCGTAGGAGGCAGTTTCTACGAGCAGTACTTC.

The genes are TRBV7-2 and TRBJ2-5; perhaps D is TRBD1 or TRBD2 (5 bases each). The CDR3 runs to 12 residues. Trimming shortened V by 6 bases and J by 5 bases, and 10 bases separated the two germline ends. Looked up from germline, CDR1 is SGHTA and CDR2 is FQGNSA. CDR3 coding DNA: TGTGCCAGCAGATCCGGGGCGGAGACCCAGTACTTC. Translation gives CASRSGAETQYF. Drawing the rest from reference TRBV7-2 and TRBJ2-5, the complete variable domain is GAGVSQSPSNKVTEKGKDVELRCDPISGHTALYWYRQSLGQGLEFLIYFQGNSAPDKSGLPSDRFSAERTGGSVSTLTIQRTQQEDSAVYLCASRSGAETQYFGPGTRLLVL.

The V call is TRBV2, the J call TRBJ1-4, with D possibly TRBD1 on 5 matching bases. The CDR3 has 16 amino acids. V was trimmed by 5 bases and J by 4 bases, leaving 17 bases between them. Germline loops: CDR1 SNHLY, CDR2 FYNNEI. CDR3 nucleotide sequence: TGTGCCAGCAGTACGACAGTAATCGGTTATAATGAAAAACTGTTTTTT. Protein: CASSTTVIGYNEKLFF. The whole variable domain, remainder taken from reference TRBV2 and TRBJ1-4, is EPEVTQTPSHQVTQMGQEVILRCVPISNHLYFYWYRQILGQKVEFLVSFYNNEISEKSEIFDDQFSVERPDGSNFTLKIRSTKLEDSAMYFCASSTTVIGYNEKLFFGSGTQLSVL.

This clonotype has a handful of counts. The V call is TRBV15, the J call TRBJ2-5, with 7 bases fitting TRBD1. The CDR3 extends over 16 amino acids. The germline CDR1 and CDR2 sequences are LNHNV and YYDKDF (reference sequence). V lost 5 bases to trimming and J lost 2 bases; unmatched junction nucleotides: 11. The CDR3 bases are TGTGCCACCAGCGGCTACCGGGACAGCTTACAAGAGACCCAGTACTTC. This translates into CATSGYRDSLQETQYF.

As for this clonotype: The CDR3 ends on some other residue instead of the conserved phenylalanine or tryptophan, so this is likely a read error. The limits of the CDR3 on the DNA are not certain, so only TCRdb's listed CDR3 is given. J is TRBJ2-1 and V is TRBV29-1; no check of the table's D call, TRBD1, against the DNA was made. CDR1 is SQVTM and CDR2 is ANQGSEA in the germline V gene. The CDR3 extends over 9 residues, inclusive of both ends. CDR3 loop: CSVDEDREL.

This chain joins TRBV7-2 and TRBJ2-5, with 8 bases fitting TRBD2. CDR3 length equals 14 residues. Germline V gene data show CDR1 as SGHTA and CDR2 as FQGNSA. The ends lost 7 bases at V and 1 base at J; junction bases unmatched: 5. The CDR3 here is CASTLREVQETQYF. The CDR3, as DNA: TGTGCCAGCACCTTGCGGGAGGTCCAAGAGACCCAGTACTTC.

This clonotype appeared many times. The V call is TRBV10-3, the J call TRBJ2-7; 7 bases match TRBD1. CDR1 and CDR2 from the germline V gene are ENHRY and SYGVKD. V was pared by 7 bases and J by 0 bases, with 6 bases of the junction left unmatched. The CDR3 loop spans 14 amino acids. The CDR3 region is CAIKRSGGSYEQYF. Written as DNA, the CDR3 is TGTGCCATCAAGAGGTCAGGGGGCTCCTACGAGCAGTACTTC.

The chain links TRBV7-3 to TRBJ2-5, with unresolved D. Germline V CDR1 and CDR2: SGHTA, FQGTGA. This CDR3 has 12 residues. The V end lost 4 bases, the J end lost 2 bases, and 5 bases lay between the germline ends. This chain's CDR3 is CASSSFQETQYF. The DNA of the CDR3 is TGTGCCAGCAGCTCATTTCAAGAGACCCAGTACTTC.

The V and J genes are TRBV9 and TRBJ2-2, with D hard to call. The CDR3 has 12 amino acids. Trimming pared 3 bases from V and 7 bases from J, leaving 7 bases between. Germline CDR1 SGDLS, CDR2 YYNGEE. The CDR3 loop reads CASSGYVGELFF. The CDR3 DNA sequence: TGTGCCAGCAGCGGATACGTCGGGGAGCTGTTTTTT.

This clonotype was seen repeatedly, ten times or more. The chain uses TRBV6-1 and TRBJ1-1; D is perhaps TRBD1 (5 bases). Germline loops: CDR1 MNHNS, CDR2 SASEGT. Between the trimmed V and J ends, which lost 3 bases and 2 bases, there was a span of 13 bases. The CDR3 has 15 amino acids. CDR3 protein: CASSDFPTVNTEAFF. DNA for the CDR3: TGTGCCAGCAGTGATTTCCCGACAGTTAACACTGAAGCTTTCTTT.

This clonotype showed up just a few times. The DNA for the CDR3 is TGCAGCGTCGAGAGACAGGGCGACGAGACCCAGTACTTC. This translates into CSVERQGDETQYF. The V gene is TRBV29-1, the J gene TRBJ2-5; 7 bases are a match to TRBD1. The trim removed 6 bases at V and 5 bases at J, leaving 9 bases unmatched. The CDR3 is 13 residues long. The V gene's germline CDR1 is SQVTM and CDR2 ANQGSEA.

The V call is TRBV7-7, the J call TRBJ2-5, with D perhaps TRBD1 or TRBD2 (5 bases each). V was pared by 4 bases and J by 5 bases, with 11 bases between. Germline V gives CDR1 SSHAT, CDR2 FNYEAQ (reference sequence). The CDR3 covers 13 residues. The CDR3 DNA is TGTGCCAGCAGCTACGGGGCGTCGGAGACCCAGTACTTC. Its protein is CASSYGASETQYF.

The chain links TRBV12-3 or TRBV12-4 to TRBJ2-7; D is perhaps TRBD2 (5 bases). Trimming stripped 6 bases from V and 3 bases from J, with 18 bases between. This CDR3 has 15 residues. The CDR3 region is CASRGAGRGVYEQYF. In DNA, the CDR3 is TGTGCCAGCAGAGGAGCAGGACGGGGAGTCTACGAGCAGTACTTC.

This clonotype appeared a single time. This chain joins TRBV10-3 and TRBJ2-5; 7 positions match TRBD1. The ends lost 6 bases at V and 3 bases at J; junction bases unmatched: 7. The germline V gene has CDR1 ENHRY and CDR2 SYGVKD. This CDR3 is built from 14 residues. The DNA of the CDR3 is TGTGCCATCAGCGAGGTAGGGGGCGAAGAGACCCAGTACTTC. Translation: CAISEVGGEETQYF.

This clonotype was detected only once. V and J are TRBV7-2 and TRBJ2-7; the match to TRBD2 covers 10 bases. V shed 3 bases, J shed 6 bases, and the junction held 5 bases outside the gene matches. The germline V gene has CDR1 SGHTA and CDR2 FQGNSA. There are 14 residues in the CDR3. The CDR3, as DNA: TGTGCCAGCAGCTTCAGAGCGGGGGGGCCCGAGCAGTACTTC. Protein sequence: CASSFRAGGPEQYF. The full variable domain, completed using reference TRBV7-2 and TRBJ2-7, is GAGVSQSPSNKVTEKGKDVELRCDPISGHTALYWYRQSLGQGLEFLIYFQGNSAPDKSGLPSDRFSAERTGGSVSTLTIQRTQQEDSAVYLCASSFRAGGPEQYFGPGTRLTVT.

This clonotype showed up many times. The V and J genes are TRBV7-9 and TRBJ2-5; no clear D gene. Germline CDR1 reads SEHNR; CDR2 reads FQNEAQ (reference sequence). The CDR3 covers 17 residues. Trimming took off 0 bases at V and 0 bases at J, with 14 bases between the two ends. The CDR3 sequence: CASSLAPQDAYQETQYF. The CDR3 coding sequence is TGTGCCAGCAGCTTAGCCCCCCAGGACGCGTACCAAGAGACCCAGTACTTC.

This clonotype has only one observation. The CDR3 bases are TGTGCCAGCAGGACAGAGAATCAGCCCCAGCATTTT. Translated: CASRTENQPQHF. The genes are TRBV7-9 and TRBJ1-5; TRBD1 is a possible D gene (5 bases). CDR1 is SEHNR, CDR2 FQNEAQ, per germline (reference sequence). The V end was cut by 6 bases, the J end by 4 bases, with 7 bases between. The CDR3 covers 12 residues. The whole variable domain, filled in from reference TRBV7-9 and TRBJ1-5, reads DTGVSQNPRHKITKRGQNVTFRCDPISEHNRLYWYRQTLGQGPEFLTYFQNEAQLEKSRLLSDRFSAERPKGSFSTLEIQRTEQGDSAMYLCASRTENQPQHFGDGTRLSIL.

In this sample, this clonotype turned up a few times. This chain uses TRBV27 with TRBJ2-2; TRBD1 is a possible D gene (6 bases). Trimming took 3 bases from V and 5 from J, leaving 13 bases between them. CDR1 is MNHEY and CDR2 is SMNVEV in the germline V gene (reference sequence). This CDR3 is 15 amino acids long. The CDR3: CASSFVGARTGELFF. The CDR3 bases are TGTGCCAGCAGTTTTGTGGGGGCGCGTACCGGGGAGCTGTTTTTT.

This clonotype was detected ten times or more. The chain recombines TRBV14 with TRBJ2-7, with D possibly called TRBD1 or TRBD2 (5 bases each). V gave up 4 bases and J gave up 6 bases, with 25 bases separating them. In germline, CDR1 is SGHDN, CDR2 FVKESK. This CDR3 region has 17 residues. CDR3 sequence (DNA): TGTGCCAGCAGCCTAAAGGGGAGACGGGGTGCATTCTTCGAGCAGTACTTC. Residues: CASSLKGRRGAFFEQYF.

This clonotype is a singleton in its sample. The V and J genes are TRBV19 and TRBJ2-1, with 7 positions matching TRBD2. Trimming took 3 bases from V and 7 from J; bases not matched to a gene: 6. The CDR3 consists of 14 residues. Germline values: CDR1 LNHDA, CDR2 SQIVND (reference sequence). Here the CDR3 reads CASSMTGGRNEQFF. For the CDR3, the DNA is TGTGCCAGTAGTATGACGGGAGGTAGGAATGAGCAGTTCTTC.

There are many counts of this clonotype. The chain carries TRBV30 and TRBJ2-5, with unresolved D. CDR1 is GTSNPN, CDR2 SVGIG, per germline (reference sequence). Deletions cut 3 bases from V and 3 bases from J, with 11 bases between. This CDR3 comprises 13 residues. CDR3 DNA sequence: TGTGCCTGGAGCCCCGGTGGAGAAGAGACCCAGTACTTC. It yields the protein CAWSPGGEETQYF.

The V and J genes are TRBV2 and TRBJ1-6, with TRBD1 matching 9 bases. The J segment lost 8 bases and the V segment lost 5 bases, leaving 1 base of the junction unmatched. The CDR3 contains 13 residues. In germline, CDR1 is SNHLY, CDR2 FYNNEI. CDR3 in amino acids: CASSWDRDSPLHF. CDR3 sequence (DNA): TGTGCCAGCAGTTGGGACAGGGATTCACCCCTCCACTTT.